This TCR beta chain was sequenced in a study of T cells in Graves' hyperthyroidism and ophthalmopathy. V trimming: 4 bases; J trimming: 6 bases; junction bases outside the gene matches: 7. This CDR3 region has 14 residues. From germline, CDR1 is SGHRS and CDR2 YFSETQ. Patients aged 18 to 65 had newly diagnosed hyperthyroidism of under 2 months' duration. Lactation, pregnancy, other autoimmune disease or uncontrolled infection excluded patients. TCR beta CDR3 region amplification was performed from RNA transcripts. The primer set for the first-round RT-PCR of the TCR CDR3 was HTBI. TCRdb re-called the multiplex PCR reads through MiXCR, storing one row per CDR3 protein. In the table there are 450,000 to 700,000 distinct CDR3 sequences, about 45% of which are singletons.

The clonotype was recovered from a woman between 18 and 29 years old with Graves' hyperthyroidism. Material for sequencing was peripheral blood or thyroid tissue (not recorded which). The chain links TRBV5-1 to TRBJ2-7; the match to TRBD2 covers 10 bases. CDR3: CASSLSGRGGEQYF. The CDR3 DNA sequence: TGCGCCAGCAGCCTCAGCGGGAGGGGTGGCGAGCAGTACTTC.